This T cell receptor beta chain is from a study of blood T cell repertoires in COVID-19. Study-wide background: Some COVID-19 samples were acute and others convalescent; all came from the United States, Italy and Spain. In each case, the material was cDNA or gDNA derived from T cells, B-cell-depleted T cells, or PBMCs.

How the authors handled the data: Using reference gene primer amplification, nucleated cell counts were estimated. The data were produced by immunoSEQ multiplex PCR, yet TCRdb's version contains in-frame clones alone and is incomplete. D and trimming were read from the DNA, whereas the V and J calls and clone size are those reported in that table. This table holds fewer than 250,000 clones, roughly 90% found once. The CDR3 contains 19 residues. Germline CDR1 reads SGHRS; CDR2 reads YFSETQ. V trimming: 0 bases; J trimming: 1 base; junction bases outside the gene matches: 7. The TCR was taken from a man in his sixties or seventies with acute or convalescent COVID-19. The specimen was peripheral blood. J is TRBJ2-2 and V is TRBV5-1; 12 nucleotides agree with TRBD2. CDR3 coding DNA: TGCGCCAGCAGCTTGGCCCTACGGACTAGCGGGAAGAACACCGGGGAGCTGTTTTTT. It codes for CASSLALRTSGKNTGELFF.